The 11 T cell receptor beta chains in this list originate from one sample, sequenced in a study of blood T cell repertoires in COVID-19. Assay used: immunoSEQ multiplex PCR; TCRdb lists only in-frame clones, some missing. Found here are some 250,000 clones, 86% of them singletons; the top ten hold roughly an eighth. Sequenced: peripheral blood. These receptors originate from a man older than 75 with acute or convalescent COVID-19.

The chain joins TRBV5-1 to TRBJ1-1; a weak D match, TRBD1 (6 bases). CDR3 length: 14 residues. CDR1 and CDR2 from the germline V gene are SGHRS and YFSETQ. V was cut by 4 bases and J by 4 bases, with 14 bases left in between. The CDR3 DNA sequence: TGCGCCAGCAGCAGAACAGGGAGGGCCACTGAAGCTTTCTTT. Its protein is CASSRTGRATEAFF.

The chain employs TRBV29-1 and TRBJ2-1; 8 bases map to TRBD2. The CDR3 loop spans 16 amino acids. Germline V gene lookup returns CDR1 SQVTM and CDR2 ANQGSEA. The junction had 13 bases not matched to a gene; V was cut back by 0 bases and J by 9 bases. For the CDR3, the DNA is TGCAGCGTTGAAGATCCCTTAGGTAGCGGGGCGTTTGAGCAGTTCTTC. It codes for CSVEDPLGSGAFEQFF.

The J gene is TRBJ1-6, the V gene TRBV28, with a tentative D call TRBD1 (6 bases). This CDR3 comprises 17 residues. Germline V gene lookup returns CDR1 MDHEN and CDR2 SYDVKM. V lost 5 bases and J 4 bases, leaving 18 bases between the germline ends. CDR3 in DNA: TGTGCCAGCAGTAATAGACCACAGGGCCGTTATAATTCACCCCTCCACTTT. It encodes CASSNRPQGRYNSPLHF.

CDR3 protein: CASSLLRGGTGANVLTF. The CDR3 DNA follows: TGTGCCAGCAGCTTGTTGCGGGGGGGCACTGGGGCCAACGTCCTGACTTTC. The gene calls are TRBV5-4 and TRBJ2-6, with 9 bases fitting TRBD2. The germline V gene has CDR1 SGHNT and CDR2 YYREEE (reference sequence). There are 17 residues in the CDR3. The V and J ends lost 1 base and 2 bases, in that order; junction bases with no gene match: 4.

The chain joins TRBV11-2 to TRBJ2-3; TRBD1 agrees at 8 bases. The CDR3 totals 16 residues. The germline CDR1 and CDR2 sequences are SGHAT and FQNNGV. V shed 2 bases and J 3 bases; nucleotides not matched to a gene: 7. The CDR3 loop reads CASSLLGRGRTDTQYF. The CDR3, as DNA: TGTGCCAGCAGCTTATTGGGCAGGGGGCGGACAGATACGCAGTATTTT.

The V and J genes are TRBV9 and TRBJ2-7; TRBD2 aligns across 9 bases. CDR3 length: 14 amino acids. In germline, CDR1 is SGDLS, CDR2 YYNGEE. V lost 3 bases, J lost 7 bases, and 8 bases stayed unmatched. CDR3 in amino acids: CASSGQGLAIEQYF. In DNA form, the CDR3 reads TGTGCCAGCAGCGGCCAAGGACTAGCGATTGAGCAGTACTTC. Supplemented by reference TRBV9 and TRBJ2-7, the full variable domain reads DSGVTQTPKHLITATGQRVTLRCSPRSGDLSVYWYQQSLDQGLQFLIQYYNGEERAKGNILERFSAQQFPDLHSELNLSSLELGDSALYFCASSGQGLAIEQYFGPGTRLTVT.

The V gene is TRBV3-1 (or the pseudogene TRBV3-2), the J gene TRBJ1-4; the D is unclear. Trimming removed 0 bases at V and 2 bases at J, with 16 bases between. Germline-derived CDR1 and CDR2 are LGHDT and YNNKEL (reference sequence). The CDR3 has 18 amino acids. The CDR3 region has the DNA TGTGCCAGCAGCCAAGATTTGGCAGTGGCGGGCACTAATGAAAAACTGTTTTTT. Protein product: CASSQDLAVAGTNEKLFF.

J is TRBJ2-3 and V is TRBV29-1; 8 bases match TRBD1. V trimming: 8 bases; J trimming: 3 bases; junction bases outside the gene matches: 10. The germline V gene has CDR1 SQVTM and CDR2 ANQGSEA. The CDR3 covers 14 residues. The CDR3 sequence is CSLRKDRETDTQYF. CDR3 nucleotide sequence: TGCAGCCTCAGAAAGGACAGGGAAACAGATACGCAGTATTTT.

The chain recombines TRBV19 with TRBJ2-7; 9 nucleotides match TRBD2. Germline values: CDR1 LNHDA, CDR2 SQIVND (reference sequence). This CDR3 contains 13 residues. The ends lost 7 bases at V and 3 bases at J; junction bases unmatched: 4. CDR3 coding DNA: TGTGCCAGTACCCCAGCGGGGGGCTACGAGCAGTACTTC. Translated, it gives CASTPAGGYEQYF.

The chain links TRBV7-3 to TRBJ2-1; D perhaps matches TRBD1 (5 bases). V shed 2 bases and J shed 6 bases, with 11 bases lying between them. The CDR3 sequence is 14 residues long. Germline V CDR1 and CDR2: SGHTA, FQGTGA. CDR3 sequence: CASSLGATGNEQFF. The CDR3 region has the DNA TGTGCCAGCAGCTTAGGGGCAACAGGCAATGAGCAGTTCTTC.

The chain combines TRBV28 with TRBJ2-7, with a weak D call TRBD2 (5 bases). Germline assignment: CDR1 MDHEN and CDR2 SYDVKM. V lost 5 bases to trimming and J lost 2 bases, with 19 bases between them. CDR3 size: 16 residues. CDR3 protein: CASSTQASWSPYEQYF. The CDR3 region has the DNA TGTGCCAGCAGTACCCAGGCTAGCTGGAGTCCCTACGAGCAGTACTTC. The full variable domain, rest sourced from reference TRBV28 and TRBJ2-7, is DVKVTQSSRYLVKRTGEKVFLECVQDMDHENMFWYRQDPGLGLRLIYFSYDVKMKEKGDIPEGYSVSREKKERFSLILESASTNQTSMYLCASSTQASWSPYEQYFGPGTRLTVT.